One and the same sample provided the 10 T cell receptor beta chains below, sequenced in a study of CD8+ T cells in alopecia areata. Treatment noted: oral pan-JAK inhibitor, 5-10 mg twice daily. Extracted from the samples, RNA was reverse transcribed into cDNA to serve as the sequencing template. Repertoires were generated with immunoSEQ multiplex PCR, while TCRdb's copy carries only in-frame clones and drops some. The sample has 150,000 to 200,000 clones, around three fifths seen once; the top ten hold 14%. The sample consisted of CD4+ T cells sorted from blood, taken at week 24, from a patient treated with tofacitinib. All receptors derive from a human donor with alopecia areata.

DNA of the CDR3: TGCAGCGCACTAGCGGGGGGGTCACGTGGGGAGACCCAGTACTTC. Protein product: CSALAGGSRGETQYF. This rearrangement joins TRBV29-1 to TRBJ2-5; 13 nucleotides align to TRBD2. In germline, CDR1 is SQVTM, CDR2 ANQGSEA. Germline trimming cut 7 bases from V and 5 bases from J; bases unmatched to any gene: 10. The CDR3 consists of 15 residues.

This sequence joins TRBV30 and TRBJ1-2; D remains ambiguous. Per germline, CDR1 GTSNPN and CDR2 SVGIG (reference sequence). V lost 6 bases and J lost 4, with 27 bases in between. The CDR3 loop spans 17 amino acids. CDR3 sequence (DNA): TGTGCCTGTAAACCGCAAGCCCGTTCGGGGTCGGGCTATGGCTACACCTTC. Residues: CACKPQARSGSGYGYTF.

The V gene is TRBV29-1, the J gene TRBJ2-5; D is uncertain. CDR1 is SQVTM, CDR2 ANQGSEA, per germline. The length of the CDR3 is 17 residues. The V end lost 0 bases, the J end lost 5 bases, and 22 bases lay between the germline ends. For the CDR3, the DNA is TGCAGCGTTGAAGATCTAACTCGGTCAAGGGATTGGGAGACCCAGTACTTC. Protein product: CSVEDLTRSRDWETQYF.

This clone was observed a few times. The chain recombines TRBV29-1 with TRBJ2-1; D is uncertain. This CDR3 contains 12 residues. Germline V CDR1 and CDR2: SQVTM, ANQGSEA. The V gene lost 1 base and the J gene lost 9 bases, with 10 bases spanning the gap. The CDR3 coding sequence is TGCAGCGTTGAAGGCTCCCCCGGTGAGCAGTTCTTC. Protein sequence: CSVEGSPGEQFF.

This clone was seen a handful of times. The V gene is TRBV7-8, the J gene TRBJ1-5; D remains ambiguous. The germline CDR1 and CDR2 sequences are SGHVS and FQNEAQ. V was cut by 5 bases and J by 4 bases, with 9 bases left in between. This CDR3 has 13 residues. CDR3 protein: CASSPSRNQPQHF. CDR3 DNA sequence: TGTGCCAGCAGCCCTTCAAGGAATCAGCCCCAGCATTTT.

The V gene is TRBV2, the J gene TRBJ1-2; D gene uncertain. From germline, CDR1 is SNHLY and CDR2 FYNNEI. Trimming took off 4 bases at V and 5 bases at J, with 20 bases between the two ends. The CDR3 is 16 amino acids. The CDR3 DNA reads TGTGCCAGCAGTGTAAGGTTAAGCGTGGGGTCTTATGGCTACACCTTC. Translating gives CASSVRLSVGSYGYTF. Full variable domain (outside the CDR3, taken from reference TRBV2 and TRBJ1-2): EPEVTQTPSHQVTQMGQEVILRCVPISNHLYFYWYRQILGQKVEFLVSFYNNEISEKSEIFDDQFSVERPDGSNFTLKIRSTKLEDSAMYFCASSVRLSVGSYGYTFGSGTRLTVV.

J is TRBJ1-6 and V is TRBV6-5; the D is unclear. CDR3 length equals 15 residues. With 0 bases removed from V and 8 bases from J, the gap between germline ends came to 11 bases. Germline V gene data show CDR1 as MNHEY and CDR2 as SVGAGI. The CDR3, as DNA: TGTGCCAGCAGTTACTCACGGAATGGGGATTCACCCCTCCACTTT. Its translation is CASSYSRNGDSPLHF.

The chain has TRBV29-1 and TRBJ1-1; D gene unclear. Germline CDR1 SQVTM, CDR2 ANQGSEA. V was clipped by 3 bases and J by 2 bases, with 10 bases between them. The CDR3 covers 13 residues. The CDR3 region is CSVDRGGNTEAFF. The CDR3 nucleotides read TGCAGCGTTGATCGTGGCGGAAACACTGAAGCTTTCTTT.

The chain is built from TRBV4-2 and TRBJ1-5, with 7 bases lining up with TRBD1. Germline V CDR1 and CDR2: LGHNA, YNFKEQ. This CDR3 region has 17 residues. Unmatched junction bases numbered 7, after V lost 1 base and J lost 1 base. As DNA, the CDR3 is TGTGCCAGCAGCCAAGGGTTAGGACAGGCGAGCAATCAGCCCCAGCATTTT. Translated: CASSQGLGQASNQPQHF.

The J gene is TRBJ2-5, the V gene TRBV4-2; 12 nucleotides align to TRBD2. Germline V lookup: CDR1 LGHNA, CDR2 YNFKEQ. The CDR3 covers 16 residues. The V segment lost 5 bases and the J segment 5 bases; nucleotides outside the gene matches: 9. CDR3 protein: CASSSGLAGLGETQYF. CDR3 nucleotides: TGTGCCAGCAGCTCAGGACTAGCGGGGCTCGGGGAGACCCAGTACTTC.